The 17 T cell receptor beta chains in this list originate from one sample, sequenced in a study of T cells in Graves' hyperthyroidism and ophthalmopathy. The TCR beta CDR3 regions underwent amplification using RNA transcripts as the source. HTBI primers were employed in a first-round RT-PCR of the TCR CDR3. From the multiplex PCR reads, TCRdb called clonotypes with MiXCR, one entry per CDR3 protein. This table has some 490,000 distinct CDR3 sequences, about 16% appearing once. Sequencing input: blood. Receptors originate from a woman in her twenties or thirties with Graves' ophthalmopathy.

The chain recombines TRBV3-1 with TRBJ2-7; D might be TRBD1 or TRBD2, each matching 5 bases. The length of the CDR3 is 15 residues. Germline CDR1 LGHDT, CDR2 YNNKEL (reference sequence). Trimming shortened V by 1 base and J by 4 bases, and 14 bases separated the two germline ends. This CDR3 reads CASSQASGPRYEQYF. The CDR3 bases are TGTGCCAGCAGCCAAGCCTCGGGACCCCGGTACGAGCAGTACTTC.

The sample holds a few counts of this clonotype. The chain uses TRBV29-1 and TRBJ2-5, with D perhaps matching TRBD2 (5 bases). Trimming removed 2 bases from V and 7 bases from J, with 8 bases in between. Germline V lookup: CDR1 SQVTM, CDR2 ANQGSEA. CDR3 length: 11 residues. This chain's CDR3 is CSVEPGGTQYF. The CDR3 DNA is TGCAGCGTTGAACCAGGAGGGACCCAGTACTTC.

This clonotype has a count of ten or more. In DNA, the CDR3 is TGTGCCAGCAGCTTAGACTGGGCGAACCTCGAAGCTTTCTTT. It yields the protein CASSLDWANLEAFF. The chain couples TRBV11-2 to TRBJ1-1; D ambiguous. This CDR3 spans 14 amino acids. Germline loops: CDR1 SGHAT, CDR2 FQNNGV. V was clipped by 0 bases and J by 8 bases, with 13 bases between them.

This clonotype was seen repeatedly, ten times or more. The chain recombines TRBV12-3 or TRBV12-4 with TRBJ2-1; the match to TRBD2 covers 10 bases. V lost 3 bases to trimming and J lost 13 bases; unmatched junction nucleotides: 6. CDR3 size: 13 residues. CDR3 in amino acids: CASSFTSGTAQFF. The CDR3 region has the DNA TGTGCCAGCAGTTTTACTAGCGGGACCGCCCAGTTCTTC.

This clonotype was counted a few times. The CDR3 DNA follows: TGTGCCAGCAACGCGGACACAACCTACGAGCAGTACTTC. Amino acid sequence: CASNADTTYEQYF. The rearrangement joins TRBV6-2 or TRBV6-3 to TRBJ2-7, with a weak D call TRBD1 (5 bases). Deletions cut 7 bases from V and 2 bases from J, with 12 bases between. Germline V gene sequence: CDR1 MNHEY, CDR2 SVGEGT. The CDR3 consists of 13 residues.

This clonotype was recorded many times. The genes are TRBV7-3 and TRBJ2-2; no clear D. CDR3 size: 12 residues. Trimming took off 1 base at V and 7 bases at J, with 4 bases between the two ends. Germline V gene sequence: CDR1 SGHTA, CDR2 FQGTGA. CDR3 sequence (DNA): TGTGCCAGCAGCTTAATGAACGGGGAGCTGTTTTTT. This translates into CASSLMNGELFF. The complete variable domain, with remaining parts taken from reference TRBV7-3 and TRBJ2-2, reads GAGVSQTPSNKVTEKGKYVELRCDPISGHTALYWYRQSLGQGPEFLIYFQGTGAADDSGLPNDRFFAVRPEGSVSTLKIQRTERGDSAVYLCASSLMNGELFFGEGSRLTVL.

In this sample, this clonotype turned up a few times. The chain links TRBV9 to TRBJ2-3; D may be TRBD1 (5 bases). Trimming took 6 bases from V and 1 from J, leaving 12 bases between them. The CDR3 is made up of 14 amino acids. From germline, CDR1 is SGDLS and CDR2 YYNGEE. CDR3 amino acids: CASNTGAGTDTQYF. The DNA for the CDR3 is TGTGCCAGCAATACTGGGGCTGGCACAGATACGCAGTATTTT.

This chain uses TRBV7-9 with TRBJ2-5; no clear D. Germline CDR1 SEHNR, CDR2 FQNEAQ (reference sequence). Trimming took off 5 bases at V and 0 bases at J, with 10 bases between the two ends. The CDR3 length is 14 residues. The CDR3 is CASSPIANQETQYF. The CDR3 DNA sequence: TGTGCCAGCAGCCCGATCGCCAACCAAGAGACCCAGTACTTC.

Ten or more counts support this clonotype. V usage is TRBV2 and J usage is TRBJ1-1; D is ambiguous. This CDR3 comprises 15 residues. V was trimmed by 8 bases and J by 4 bases, leaving 20 bases between them. Germline V lookup: CDR1 SNHLY, CDR2 FYNNEI. The CDR3 loop reads CASSRRVSGFTEAFF. CDR3 sequence (DNA): TGTGCCAGCTCAAGGCGGGTCTCTGGATTCACTGAAGCTTTCTTT.

In regard to this clonotype: A much larger clonotype is one base distant, so this may be a read error. The chain employs TRBV12-3 or TRBV12-4 and TRBJ1-2, with TRBD1 matching over 9 bases. The CDR3 extends over 14 amino acids. V shed 5 bases, J shed 4 bases, and the junction held 5 bases outside the gene matches. The CDR3 reads CASSVDRGAYGYTF. The DNA of the CDR3 is TGTGCCAGCAGTGTCGACAGGGGGGCCTATGGCTACACCTTC.

In this sample, this clonotype turned up a few times. The rearrangement uses TRBV27 and TRBJ2-1; D perhaps matches TRBD2 (5 bases). The CDR3 totals 14 residues. Germline-derived CDR1 and CDR2 are MNHEY and SMNVEV (reference sequence). The germline V and J ends were trimmed by 4 bases and 4 bases, with 11 bases remaining between them. The CDR3 bases are TGTGCCAGCAGTTGGAGAGGGTTTTACAATGAGCAGTTCTTC. Translated: CASSWRGFYNEQFF.

This clonotype showed up just a few times. The chain employs TRBV5-8 and TRBJ2-2, with D unclear. Trimming took 2 bases from V and 4 from J, leaving 12 bases between them. This CDR3 has 15 amino acids. The germline V gene has CDR1 SGHTS and CDR2 YDEGEE. The CDR3 DNA is TGTGCCAGCAGCTTCACCCTAGTCCCCACCGGGGAGCTGTTTTTT. This translates into CASSFTLVPTGELFF.

This clonotype was counted a few times. The chain carries TRBV20-1 and TRBJ2-7; TRBD1 agrees at 10 bases. Losses at the gene ends were 4 bases for V and 0 bases for J; bases not matched to a gene: 3. The germline V gene encodes CDR1 DFQATT and CDR2 SNEGSKA (reference sequence). The CDR3 is made up of 14 amino acids. The DNA of the CDR3 is TGCAGTGCTATAAGGACAGGGGGCTCCTACGAGCAGTACTTC. Its translation is CSAIRTGGSYEQYF.

The V gene is TRBV12-3 or TRBV12-4, the J gene TRBJ1-3; D is ambiguous. The CDR3 is 11 residues long. The ends were cut back, 10 bases at V and 0 bases at J, with 4 bases in the middle. This chain's CDR3 is CATHSGNTIYF. Written as DNA, the CDR3 is TGTGCCACCCACTCTGGAAACACCATATATTTT.

This sequence joins TRBV7-9 and TRBJ2-7, with 9 positions matching TRBD1. J gave up 5 bases and V 1 base, and 9 bases lay outside the gene matches. Germline CDR1 is SEHNR and CDR2 is FQNEAQ (reference sequence). The CDR3 contains 16 residues. CDR3 sequence reads: CASSLGLGTGFNEQYF. The CDR3 nucleotides are TGTGCCAGCAGCTTAGGGCTCGGGACAGGGTTCAACGAGCAGTACTTC.

This clonotype occurred many times. The chain is built from TRBV5-1 and TRBJ2-2, with a weak D call TRBD1 (5 bases). Trimming cost V 0 bases and J 4 bases, with 19 bases left between them. The V gene's germline CDR1 is SGHRS and CDR2 YFSETQ. CDR3 size: 18 residues. The CDR3 DNA reads TGCGCCAGCAGCTTGGCTCCCGACAGCCAAACGGCCACCGGGGAGCTGTTTTTT. The encoded protein is CASSLAPDSQTATGELFF. The complete variable domain, with remaining parts taken from reference TRBV5-1 and TRBJ2-2, reads KAGVTQTPRYLIKTRGQQVTLSCSPISGHRSVSWYQQTPGQGLQFLFEYFSETQRNKGNFPGRFSGRQFSNSRSEMNVSTLELGDSALYLCASSLAPDSQTATGELFFGEGSRLTVL.

This clonotype was picked up many times. The CDR3 here is CASNQAGASRTDTQYF. The CDR3 DNA reads TGTGCCAGCAATCAAGCGGGGGCCTCTCGCACAGATACGCAGTATTTT. This sequence joins TRBV3-1 and TRBJ2-3, with 8 bases that match TRBD2. The trim removed 7 bases at V and 1 base at J, leaving 10 bases unmatched. The germline CDR1 and CDR2 sequences are LGHDT and YNNKEL (reference sequence). This CDR3 comprises 16 residues.